This T cell receptor (beta chain) was sequenced in a study of shared clonotypes between healthy human individuals. Points from the study as a whole: Researchers sampled blood only, noting tissue repertoires likely differ.

Each unsorted PBMC replicate got 300 ng genomic DNA, tens of thousands of genomes. In the authors' workflow: Owing to the provision of junction-only sequences devoid of quality scores by immunoSEQ, filtering differed. TCRdb keeps only in-frame clones here, not all; method: immunoSEQ multiplex PCR. For V, J and clone size, that table is used; D and trimming come from the DNA. The sample shows fewer than 700,000 clones, around 77% of them seen only once. The donor cohort consisted entirely of Caucasian adults residing in Nashville, Tennessee. About this clone itself: Its specificity is not known.

This TCR was sampled from a woman aged 40 to 50 in good health. Some clones in this sample may be carry-over from other donors' samples. What was sequenced was PBMCs.

The chain's CDR3 is CASSRLDGGNQPQHF. CDR3 nucleotides: TGTGCCAGCTCACGATTGGACGGGGGCAATCAGCCCCAGCATTTT. This chain links TRBV18 with TRBJ1-5; D gene ambiguous. V dropped 4 bases and J dropped 2 bases, with 12 bases sitting between them. CDR3 size: 15 residues. Per germline, CDR1 KGHSH and CDR2 LQKENI.